This is a list of T cell receptor beta chains from one sample in a study of shared clonotypes between healthy human individuals. Libraries were prepared by immunoSEQ multiplex PCR; TCRdb keeps only in-frame clonotypes and omits some of them. The sample has approximately 340,000 clones, approximately 74% seen once; the top ten hold about a tenth. Sequences were obtained from memory CD4+ T cells sorted from blood. The receptors derive from a man aged 30-40 years in good health. Both conserved end residues are part of each CDR3. The D gene is left open where the match is weak. The size of a clone is reported for some rows only, either as once, few or many, or as a class for expanded clones.

v_call	clone_size	d_call	j_call	cdr3_nt	cdr3_aa
TRBV7-2	-	-	TRBJ2-5	TGTGCCAGCAGCCAATCTGCCGGCGGGCAGGGCCAAGAGACCCAGTACTTC	CASSQSAGGQGQETQYF
TRBV18	-	-	TRBJ1-2	TGTGCCAGCTCATTTCGCGAGGGGTTAAACTATGGCTACACCTTC	CASSFREGLNYGYTF
TRBV11-2	few	-	TRBJ2-7	TGTGCCAGCAGTTCAATTCGACGGGAAGCTTTCTACGAGCAGTACTTC	CASSSIRREAFYEQYF
TRBV30	-	TRBD1	TRBJ1-5	TGTGCCTGGAGGGTCGGATCGACAGGGCGACGGTATAGCAATCAGCCCCAGCATTTT	CAWRVGSTGRRYSNQPQHF
TRBV7-9	once	-	TRBJ2-5	TGTGCCAGCAGCTTAACAGCATTGTACCAAGAGACCCAGTACTTC	CASSLTALYQETQYF
TRBV5-6	few	-	TRBJ2-7	TGTGCCAGCAGGCGATCGTCAATCGGCTCCTACGAGCAGTACTTC	CASRRSSIGSYEQYF
TRBV5-5	-	TRBD1	TRBJ2-7	TGTGCCAGCAGCTTACAGGGGGCCTCCCCCTACGAGCAGTACTTC	CASSLQGASPYEQYF
TRBV5-1	-	-	TRBJ2-7	TGCGCCAGCAGCCCCGGGAGAGGGTCCTACGAGCAGTACTTC	CASSPGRGSYEQYF
TRBV27	few	-	TRBJ2-2	TGTGCCAGCAGCTTATGGGGTCAACAGGGTTTTATGGGACGGTGGACCGGGGAGCTGTTTTTT	CASSLWGQQGFMGRWTGELFF
TRBV14	-	TRBD2	TRBJ2-2	TGTGCCAGCAGCCAAGATCTCAGCGGGACCAACACCGGGGAGCTGTTTTTT	CASSQDLSGTNTGELFF
TRBV6-1	few	-	TRBJ2-4	TGTGCCAGCAGTGAAGCGGGGGGTTGGAACATTCAGTACTTC	CASSEAGGWNIQYF
TRBV27	-	TRBD1	TRBJ2-5	TGTGCCAGCAGTCTGGGACAGGGGGCGACCCAGTACTTC	CASSLGQGATQYF
TRBV5-1	-	-	TRBJ2-3	TGCGCCAGCAGCCTGGGGGACCGGTCCCCCACAGATACGCAGTATTTT	CASSLGDRSPTDTQYF
TRBV5-1	-	-	TRBJ2-5	TGCGCCAGCAGCTTGGGCGGCATTTCCCAAGAGACCCAGTACTTC	CASSLGGISQETQYF
TRBV2	-	-	TRBJ2-7	TGTGCCAGCACATCAGGGAACCACGAGCAGTACTTC	CASTSGNHEQYF
TRBV5-8	once	-	TRBJ2-3	TGTGCCAGCAGCTTACAAGGCACAGATACGCAGTATTTT	CASSLQGTDTQYF
TRBV5-1	-	-	TRBJ2-1	TGCGCCAGCTCCTGGGGGGGGCCAAGGGACAATGAGCAGTTCTTC	CASSWGGPRDNEQFF
TRBV7-2	once	-	TRBJ1-1	TGTGCCAGCAGCCGCACGAACACTGAAGCTTTCTTT	CASSRTNTEAFF
TRBV18	-	-	TRBJ2-2	TGTGCCAGCTCAGCCTACAGGGAATCCACCGGGGAGCTGTTTTTT	CASSAYRESTGELFF
TRBV5-1	-	TRBD2	TRBJ2-1	TGCGCCAGCAGCGTCCCTAGCGGGGGACCCTACAATGAGCAGTTCTTC	CASSVPSGGPYNEQFF
TRBV7-2	-	-	TRBJ2-7	TGTGCCAGCAGCCGGGAGACTAGTACCCCAACTCGCTCCTACGAGCAGTACTTC	CASSRETSTPTRSYEQYF
TRBV29-1	-	-	TRBJ1-3	TGCAGCGTTGGTCTGGGGAACTCTGGAAACACCATATATTTT	CSVGLGNSGNTIYF
TRBV2	-	-	TRBJ1-3	TGTGCCAGCAAGCGGGAGGTGCCCTCTGGAAACACCATATATTTT	CASKREVPSGNTIYF
TRBV29-1	-	-	TRBJ2-7	TGCAGCGCCTCGGTGGACGAGCAGTACTTC	CSASVDEQYF
TRBV27	-	TRBD2	TRBJ2-3	TGTGCCAGCAGTTGGGGCAAGTTGGCTAGCGGGGTCACTAGCACAGATACGCAGTATTTT	CASSWGKLASGVTSTDTQYF
TRBV7-9	-	TRBD1	TRBJ2-1	TGTGCCAGCAGCTCCGACAGGGGGTTCCACAATGAGCAGTTCTTC	CASSSDRGFHNEQFF
TRBV6-4	-	-	TRBJ1-5	TGTGCCAGCTCCAGGGAGCCCAATCAGCCCCAGCATTTT	CASSREPNQPQHF
TRBV9	-	-	TRBJ2-5	TGTGCCAGCAGCGAGATACAGGGAAGTGGAGAGACCCAGTACTTC	CASSEIQGSGETQYF
TRBV9	few	-	TRBJ2-3	TGTGCCAGCAGCCCTCGACCCTTTGGTGAGGATACGCAGTATTTT	CASSPRPFGEDTQYF
TRBV27	-	-	TRBJ2-7	TGTGCCAGCAGTTTTCTGGGCGGAGCCAGGGCAACCTACGAGCAGTACTTC	CASSFLGGARATYEQYF
TRBV27	once	TRBD2	TRBJ2-5	TGTGCCAGCAGTTGGTCGCGGGAGAGAGGAGAGACCCAGTACTTC	CASSWSRERGETQYF
TRBV30	-	-	TRBJ1-3	TGTGCCTGGAGTCGATTCGCGGGGGGCACCATATATTTT	CAWSRFAGGTIYF
TRBV19	few	TRBD1	TRBJ1-2	TGTGCCAGTAGTCCCCCAGGGGACAGCGCTAACTATGGCTACACCTTC	CASSPPGDSANYGYTF
TRBV5-1	-	-	TRBJ2-5	TGCGCCAGCCGCCATATCCAAGAGACCCAGTACTTC	CASRHIQETQYF
TRBV5-1	-	-	TRBJ1-5	TGCGCCAGCAGCTTGGGCGGGGCCGGGCCCCAGCATTTT	CASSLGGAGPQHF
TRBV7-2	-	TRBD1	TRBJ1-5	TGTGCCAGCAGCCAAGGACAGGGGCGCAATCAGCCCCAGCATTTT	CASSQGQGRNQPQHF
TRBV10-3	-	-	TRBJ2-3	TGTGCCATCAGTGACCCAAAAAGCACAGATACGCAGTATTTT	CAISDPKSTDTQYF
TRBV27	-	-	TRBJ2-7	TGTGCCAGTTCTCGGGCCCCGGCCAGCGAGCAGTACTTC	CASSRAPASEQYF
TRBV18	-	-	TRBJ1-1	TGTGCCAGCTCACCACCGCGGGTGAACACTGAAGCTTTCTTT	CASSPPRVNTEAFF
TRBV19	-	TRBD1	TRBJ2-7	TGTGCCAGTAGTATTGGACAGGGATCCTACGAGCAGTACTTC	CASSIGQGSYEQYF
TRBV19	-	-	TRBJ1-2	TGTGCCAGTAGTACGGGCCTCCATGGATATGAAGGCTACACCTTC	CASSTGLHGYEGYTF
TRBV5-1	-	TRBD1	TRBJ2-7	TGCGCCAGCAGCCTGGGGACAGGGCCTCGCGAGCAGTACTTC	CASSLGTGPREQYF
TRBV11-3	-	TRBD2	TRBJ2-5	TGTGCCAGCAGCTTGAGTGGCGACCAGCGGGGAGAGACCCAGTACTTC	CASSLSGDQRGETQYF
TRBV5-1	-	-	TRBJ1-6	TGCGCCAGCAGCTTTGGTCAGATTGGCTCCTATAATTCACCCCTCCACTTT	CASSFGQIGSYNSPLHF
TRBV30	once	-	TRBJ1-4	TGTGCCTGGTCGAATGAAAAACTGTTTTTT	CAWSNEKLFF
TRBV11-2	-	TRBD2	TRBJ2-3	TGTGCCAGCAGCTTGATCGCTAGCGGGCGTGGTCCGCAGTATTTT	CASSLIASGRGPQYF
TRBV11-2	-	TRBD2	TRBJ2-1	TGTGCCAGCAGCTTAGATCGGGAGGCATACAATGAGCAGTTCTTC	CASSLDREAYNEQFF
TRBV7-2	many	-	TRBJ2-2	TGTGCCAGCAGCTTAGTGTTTGGGTCCGGGGAGCTGTTTTTT	CASSLVFGSGELFF
TRBV28	-	TRBD1	TRBJ1-2	TGTGCCAGCAGTCCCGGTCAGGGGGCCTTTAACTATGGCTACACCTTC	CASSPGQGAFNYGYTF
TRBV2	-	TRBD1	TRBJ1-4	TGTGCCAGCTCCAGGGGGGACCCGAATGAAAAACTGTTTTTT	CASSRGDPNEKLFF
TRBV28	-	-	TRBJ2-7	TGTGCCAGCAGCACCCCAGATCCGGAGCACTCCTACGAGCAGTACTTC	CASSTPDPEHSYEQYF
TRBV4-1	-	-	TRBJ1-4	TGCGCCAGCAGCCAAGCTTATGAAAAACTGTTTTTT	CASSQAYEKLFF
TRBV14	once	-	TRBJ1-2	TGTGCCAGCAGCCAAGATTGGTCGGCGGACTATGGCTACACCTTC	CASSQDWSADYGYTF
TRBV5-1	-	-	TRBJ1-3	TGCGCCAGCAGCCGGGGAGGCCCTAGCTCTGGAAACACCATATATTTT	CASSRGGPSSGNTIYF
TRBV9	-	TRBD1	TRBJ2-2	TGTGCCAGCAGCCCGGGACAGGGGGTCACCGGGGAGCTGTTTTTT	CASSPGQGVTGELFF